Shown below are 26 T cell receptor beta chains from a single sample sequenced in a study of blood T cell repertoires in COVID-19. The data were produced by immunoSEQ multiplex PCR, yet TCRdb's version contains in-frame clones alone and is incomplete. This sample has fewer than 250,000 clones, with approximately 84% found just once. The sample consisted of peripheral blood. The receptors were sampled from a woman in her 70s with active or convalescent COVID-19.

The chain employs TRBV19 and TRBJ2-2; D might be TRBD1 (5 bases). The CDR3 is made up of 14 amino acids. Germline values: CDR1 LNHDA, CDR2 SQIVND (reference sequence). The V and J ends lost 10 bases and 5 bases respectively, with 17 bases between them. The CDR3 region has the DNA TGTGCCACACAGGAGCACCAACGAACCGGGGAGCTGTTTTTT. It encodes CATQEHQRTGELFF.

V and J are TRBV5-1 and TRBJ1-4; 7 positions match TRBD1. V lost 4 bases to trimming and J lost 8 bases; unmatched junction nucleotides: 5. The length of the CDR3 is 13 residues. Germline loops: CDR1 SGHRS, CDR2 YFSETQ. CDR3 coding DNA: TGCGCCAGCAGCGGGGACAGAGGCGAAAAACTGTTTTTT. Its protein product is CASSGDRGEKLFF.

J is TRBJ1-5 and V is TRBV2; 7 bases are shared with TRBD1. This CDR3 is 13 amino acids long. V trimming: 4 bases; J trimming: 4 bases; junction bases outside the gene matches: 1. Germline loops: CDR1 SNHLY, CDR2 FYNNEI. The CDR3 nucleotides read TGTGCCAGCAGTGTGGACAGGAATCAGCCCCAGCATTTT. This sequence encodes CASSVDRNQPQHF.

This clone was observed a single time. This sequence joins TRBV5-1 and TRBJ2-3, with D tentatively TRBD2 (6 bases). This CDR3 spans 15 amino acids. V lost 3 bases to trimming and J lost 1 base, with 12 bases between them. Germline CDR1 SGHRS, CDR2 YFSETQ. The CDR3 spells CASSYPPGGTDTQYF. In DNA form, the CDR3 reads TGCGCCAGCAGCTACCCCCCGGGGGGCACAGATACGCAGTATTTT. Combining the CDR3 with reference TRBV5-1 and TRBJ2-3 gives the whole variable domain KAGVTQTPRYLIKTRGQQVTLSCSPISGHRSVSWYQQTPGQGLQFLFEYFSETQRNKGNFPGRFSGRQFSNSRSEMNVSTLELGDSALYLCASSYPPGGTDTQYFGPGTRLTVL.

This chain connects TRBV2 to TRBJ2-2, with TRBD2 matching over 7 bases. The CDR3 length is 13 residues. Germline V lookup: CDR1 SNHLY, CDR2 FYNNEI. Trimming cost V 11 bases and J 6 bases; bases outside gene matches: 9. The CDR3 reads CAGGGMFPGELFF. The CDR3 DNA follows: TGTGCCGGCGGGGGTATGTTCCCCGGGGAGCTGTTTTTT.

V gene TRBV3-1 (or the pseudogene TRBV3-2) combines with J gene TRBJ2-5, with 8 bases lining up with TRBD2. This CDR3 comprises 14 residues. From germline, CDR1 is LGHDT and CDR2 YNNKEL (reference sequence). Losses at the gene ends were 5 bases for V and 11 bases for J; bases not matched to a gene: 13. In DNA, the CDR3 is TGTGCCAGCAGCAACAGCCCAGCCGGGGGGGGTCAGTACTTC. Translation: CASSNSPAGGGQYF.

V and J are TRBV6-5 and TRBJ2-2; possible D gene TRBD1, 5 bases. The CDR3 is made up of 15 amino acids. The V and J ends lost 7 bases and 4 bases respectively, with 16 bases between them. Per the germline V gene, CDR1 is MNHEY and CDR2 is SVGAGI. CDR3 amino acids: CASKGSRGSTGELFF. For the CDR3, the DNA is TGTGCCAGCAAAGGATCAAGGGGTTCCACCGGGGAGCTGTTTTTT.

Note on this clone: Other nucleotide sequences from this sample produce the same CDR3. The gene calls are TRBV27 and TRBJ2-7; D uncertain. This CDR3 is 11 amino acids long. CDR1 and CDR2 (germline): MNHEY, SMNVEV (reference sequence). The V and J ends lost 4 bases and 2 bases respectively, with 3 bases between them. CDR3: CASSSAYEQYF. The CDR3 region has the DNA TGTGCCAGCAGTTCGGCCTACGAGCAGTACTTC.

The CDR3 loop is CASSYQAYEQYF. In DNA form, the CDR3 reads TGTGCCAGCAGTTATCAGGCCTACGAGCAGTACTTC. The chain has TRBV6-2 or TRBV6-3 and TRBJ2-7; D call uncertain. Germline loops: CDR1 MNHEY, CDR2 SVGEGT. The CDR3 is 12 residues long. The ends were cut back, 3 bases at V and 2 bases at J, with 5 bases in the middle.

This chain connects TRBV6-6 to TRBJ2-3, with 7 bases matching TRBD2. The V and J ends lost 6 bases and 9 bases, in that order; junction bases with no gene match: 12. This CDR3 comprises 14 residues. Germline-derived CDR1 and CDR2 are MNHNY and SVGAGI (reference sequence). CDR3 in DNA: TGTGCCAGCAGGGTTTCTAGTGGCGGGAGAACGCAGTATTTT. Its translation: CASRVSSGGRTQYF.

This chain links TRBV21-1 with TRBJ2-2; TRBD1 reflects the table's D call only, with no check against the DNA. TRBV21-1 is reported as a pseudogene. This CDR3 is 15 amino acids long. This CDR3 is CASSHRGRDTGELFF. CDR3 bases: TGTGCCAGCAGCCACAGGGGGCGCGACACCGGGGAGCTGTTTTTT.

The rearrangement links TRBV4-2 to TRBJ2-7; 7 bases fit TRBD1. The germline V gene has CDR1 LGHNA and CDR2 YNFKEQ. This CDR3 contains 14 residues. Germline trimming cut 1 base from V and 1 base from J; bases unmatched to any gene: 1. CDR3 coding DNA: TGTGCCAGCAGCCAAGGGGGACAGTCCTACGAGCAGTACTTC. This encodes CASSQGGQSYEQYF.

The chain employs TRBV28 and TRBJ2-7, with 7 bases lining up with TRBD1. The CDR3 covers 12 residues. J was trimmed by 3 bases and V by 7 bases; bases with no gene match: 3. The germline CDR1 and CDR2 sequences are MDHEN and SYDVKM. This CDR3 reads CASTDRVYEQYF. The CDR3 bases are TGTGCCAGCACCGACAGGGTCTACGAGCAGTACTTC.

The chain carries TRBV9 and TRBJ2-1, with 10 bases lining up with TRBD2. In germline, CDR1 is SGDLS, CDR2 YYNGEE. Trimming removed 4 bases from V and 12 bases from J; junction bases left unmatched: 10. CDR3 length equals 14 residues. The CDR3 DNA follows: TGTGCCAGCAGCCCGGGGCTAGCGGGGGAAGGGCAGTTCTTC. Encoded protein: CASSPGLAGEGQFF.

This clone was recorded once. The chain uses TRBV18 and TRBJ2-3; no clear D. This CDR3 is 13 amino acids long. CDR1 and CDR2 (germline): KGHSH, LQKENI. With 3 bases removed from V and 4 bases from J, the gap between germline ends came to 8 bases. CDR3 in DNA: TGTGCCAGCTCACCGCAAGTAGCAGATACGCAGTATTTT. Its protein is CASSPQVADTQYF.

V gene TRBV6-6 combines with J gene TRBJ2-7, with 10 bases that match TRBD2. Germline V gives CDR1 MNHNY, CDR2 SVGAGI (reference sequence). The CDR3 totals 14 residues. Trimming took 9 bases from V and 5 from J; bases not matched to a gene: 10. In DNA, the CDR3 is TGTGCCAGTCGGACTAGCGGTGGTTCCCACGAGCAGTACTTC. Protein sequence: CASRTSGGSHEQYF.

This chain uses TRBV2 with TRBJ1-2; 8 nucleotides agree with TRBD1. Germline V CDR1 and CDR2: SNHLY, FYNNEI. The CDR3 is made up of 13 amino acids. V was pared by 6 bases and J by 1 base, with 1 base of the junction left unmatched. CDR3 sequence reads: CASRQGVNYGYTF. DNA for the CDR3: TGTGCCAGCAGACAGGGGGTTAACTATGGCTACACCTTC. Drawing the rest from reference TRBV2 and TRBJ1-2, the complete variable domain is EPEVTQTPSHQVTQMGQEVILRCVPISNHLYFYWYRQILGQKVEFLVSFYNNEISEKSEIFDDQFSVERPDGSNFTLKIRSTKLEDSAMYFCASRQGVNYGYTFGSGTRLTVV.

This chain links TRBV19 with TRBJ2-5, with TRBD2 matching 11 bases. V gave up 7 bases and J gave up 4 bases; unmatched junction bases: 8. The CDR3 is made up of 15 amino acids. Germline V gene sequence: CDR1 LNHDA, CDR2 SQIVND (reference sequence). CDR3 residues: CASTGQGLAGETQYF. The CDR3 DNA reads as TGTGCCAGTACTGGTCAAGGACTAGCGGGAGAGACCCAGTACTTC.

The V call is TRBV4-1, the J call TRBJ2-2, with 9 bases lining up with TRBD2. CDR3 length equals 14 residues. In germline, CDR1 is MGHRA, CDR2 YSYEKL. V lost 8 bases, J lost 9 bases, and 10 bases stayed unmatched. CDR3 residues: CASRRQAGGRELFF. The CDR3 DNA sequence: TGCGCCAGCCGACGTCAGGCGGGAGGGCGGGAGCTGTTTTTT.

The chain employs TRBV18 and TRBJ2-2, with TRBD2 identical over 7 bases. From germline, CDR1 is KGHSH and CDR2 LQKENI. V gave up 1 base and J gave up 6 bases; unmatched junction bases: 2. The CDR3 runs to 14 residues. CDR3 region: CASSPRAGAGELFF. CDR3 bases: TGTGCCAGCTCACCACGGGCGGGGGCCGGGGAGCTGTTTTTT. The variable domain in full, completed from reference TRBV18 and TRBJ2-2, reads NAGVMQNPRHLVRRRGQEARLRCSPMKGHSHVYWYRQLPEEGLKFMVYLQKENIIDESGMPKERFSAEFPKEGPSILRIQQVVRGDSAAYFCASSPRAGAGELFFGEGSRLTVL.

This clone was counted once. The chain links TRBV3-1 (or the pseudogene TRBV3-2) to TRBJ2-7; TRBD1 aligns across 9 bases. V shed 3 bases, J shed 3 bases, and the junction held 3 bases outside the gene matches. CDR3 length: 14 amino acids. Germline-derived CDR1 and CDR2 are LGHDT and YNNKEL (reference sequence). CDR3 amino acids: CASSQPDRGYEQYF. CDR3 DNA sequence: TGTGCCAGCAGCCAGCCGGACAGGGGCTACGAGCAGTACTTC.

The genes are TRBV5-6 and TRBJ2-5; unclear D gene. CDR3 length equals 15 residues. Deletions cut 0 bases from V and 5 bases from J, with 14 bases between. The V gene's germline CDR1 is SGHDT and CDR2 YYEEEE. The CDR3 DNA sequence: TGTGCCAGCAGCTTGGGAGGCCTAAACGAGGAGACCCAGTACTTC. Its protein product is CASSLGGLNEETQYF. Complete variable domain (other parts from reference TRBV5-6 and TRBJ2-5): DAGVTQSPTHLIKTRGQQVTLRCSPKSGHDTVSWYQQALGQGPQFIFQYYEEEERQRGNFPDRFSGHQFPNYSSELNVNALLLGDSALYLCASSLGGLNEETQYFGPGTRLLVL.

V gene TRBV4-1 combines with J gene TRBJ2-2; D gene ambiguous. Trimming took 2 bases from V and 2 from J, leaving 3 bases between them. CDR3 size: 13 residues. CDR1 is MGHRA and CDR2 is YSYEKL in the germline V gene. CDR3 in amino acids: CASSQINTGELFF. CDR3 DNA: TGCGCCAGCAGCCAAATAAACACCGGGGAGCTGTTTTTT.

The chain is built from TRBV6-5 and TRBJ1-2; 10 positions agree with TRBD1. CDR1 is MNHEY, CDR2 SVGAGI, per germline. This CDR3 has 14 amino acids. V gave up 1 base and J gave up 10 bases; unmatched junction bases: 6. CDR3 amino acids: CASSYFRDRGVYTF. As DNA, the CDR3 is TGTGCCAGCAGTTACTTTCGGGACAGGGGCGTCTACACCTTC.

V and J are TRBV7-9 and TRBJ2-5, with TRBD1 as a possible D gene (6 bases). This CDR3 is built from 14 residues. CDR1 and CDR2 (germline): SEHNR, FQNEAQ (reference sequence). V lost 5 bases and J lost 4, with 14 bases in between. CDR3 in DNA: TGTGCCAGCAGCCCGGGGCAGGGGCGAGAGACCCAGTACTTC. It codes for CASSPGQGRETQYF.

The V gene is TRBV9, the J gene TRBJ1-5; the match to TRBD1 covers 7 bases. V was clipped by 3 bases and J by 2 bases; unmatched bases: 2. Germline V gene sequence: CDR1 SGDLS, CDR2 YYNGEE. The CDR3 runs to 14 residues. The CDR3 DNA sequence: TGTGCCAGCAGCGGACAGGGTGGCAATCAGCCCCAGCATTTT. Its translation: CASSGQGGNQPQHF.